Following are 32 T cell receptor beta chains from one sample sequenced in a study of OX40 agonist ivuxolimab in advanced cancers. Only in-frame clones appear in the TCRdb table, and some are missing; sequencing was by immunoSEQ multiplex PCR. The sample yields about 110,000 clones, about nine tenths seen once. Sequenced material: CD4+ or CD8+ T cells sorted from blood, taken in a trial of the OX40 agonist ivuxolimab. All receptors derive from an adult with an advanced solid tumor such as melanoma, head and neck, liver or kidney cancer.

The gene calls are TRBV18 and TRBJ1-3; D gene ambiguous. Germline CDR1 reads KGHSH; CDR2 reads LQKENI. V was shortened by 3 bases and J by 2 bases, with 14 bases between the two germline ends. The CDR3 sequence is 16 residues long. CDR3 amino acids: CASSPETGSPGNTIYF. The DNA of the CDR3 is TGTGCCAGCTCACCTGAAACGGGGTCCCCTGGAAACACCATATATTTT. Full variable domain (rest looked up from reference TRBV18 and TRBJ1-3): NAGVMQNPRHLVRRRGQEARLRCSPMKGHSHVYWYRQLPEEGLKFMVYLQKENIIDESGMPKERFSAEFPKEGPSILRIQQVVRGDSAAYFCASSPETGSPGNTIYFGEGSWLTVV.

The chain carries TRBV6-5 and TRBJ1-6, with D perhaps matching TRBD1 (6 bases). V gave up 2 bases and J gave up 9 bases, with 8 bases separating them. CDR1 is MNHEY and CDR2 is SVGAGI in the germline V gene. CDR3 length equals 13 residues. As DNA, the CDR3 is TGTGCCAGCAGTTACACAGGGATTTCACCCCTCCACTTT. Its translation is CASSYTGISPLHF.

The chain uses TRBV11-2 and TRBJ2-7, with TRBD2 identical over 9 bases. Germline V lookup: CDR1 SGHAT, CDR2 FQNNGV. V trimming: 5 bases; J trimming: 1 base; junction bases outside the gene matches: 6. The CDR3 runs 15 residues. CDR3 region: CASSPLAGVSYEQYF. DNA of the CDR3: TGTGCCAGCAGCCCATTAGCGGGGGTTTCCTACGAGCAGTACTTC.

The chain joins TRBV5-1 to TRBJ1-3; D is perhaps TRBD1 (6 bases). Germline lookup yields CDR1 SGHRS and CDR2 YFSETQ. The CDR3 loop spans 16 amino acids. V lost 0 bases and J lost 0, with 10 bases in between. This chain's CDR3 is CASSLGTEASGNTIYF. The CDR3 bases are TGCGCCAGCAGCTTGGGGACAGAAGCCTCTGGAAACACCATATATTTT.

The V gene is TRBV18, the J gene TRBJ2-5, with TRBD2 matching 11 bases. This CDR3 contains 16 residues. The V segment lost 0 bases and the J segment 2 bases; nucleotides outside the gene matches: 2. Germline V lookup: CDR1 KGHSH, CDR2 LQKENI. CDR3 nucleotides: TGTGCCAGCTCACCACCGACTAGCGGGGAACAAGAGACCCAGTACTTC. As protein: CASSPPTSGEQETQYF.

This sequence joins TRBV7-9 and TRBJ2-7, with D maybe TRBD1 (6 bases). CDR3 length equals 12 residues. V lost 5 bases and J 11 bases, leaving 16 bases between the germline ends. Germline values: CDR1 SEHNR, CDR2 FQNEAQ (reference sequence). The CDR3 DNA sequence: TGTGCCAGCAGCCTGGAAACAGGGAGCGAGTACTTC. As protein: CASSLETGSEYF.

This chain connects TRBV7-2 to TRBJ2-5; either TRBD1 or TRBD2 may supply D (5 bases each). Trimming left V 6 bases short and J 5 bases short, with 19 bases between. The germline CDR1 and CDR2 sequences are SGHTA and FQGNSA. This CDR3 has 15 amino acids. CDR3 coding DNA: TGTGCCAGCAGACCCCCAGGGTCGGGCGGGGAGACCCAGTACTTC. Amino acid sequence: CASRPPGSGGETQYF.

The chain links TRBV4-3 to TRBJ1-6; D gene uncertain. From germline, CDR1 is LGHNA and CDR2 YSLEER. Trimming removed 0 bases at V and 7 bases at J, with 7 bases between. This CDR3 is built from 14 residues. The CDR3 DNA reads as TGCGCCAGCAGCCAAGATAACCGCAATTCACCCCTCCACTTT. Translation: CASSQDNRNSPLHF.

The chain has TRBV4-1 and TRBJ2-7; 11 positions match TRBD2. CDR3 length: 15 amino acids. The germline gives CDR1 MGHRA, CDR2 YSYEKL. Trimming cost V 3 bases and J 9 bases; bases outside gene matches: 10. CDR3 residues: CASSQSGTSGPRQYF. The CDR3 nucleotides read TGCGCCAGCAGCCAGTCCGGGACTAGCGGTCCTCGGCAGTACTTC.

This clone was counted between two and nine times. Other DNA sequences of this sample code for an identical CDR3. The J gene is TRBJ2-7, the V gene TRBV19, with D perhaps being TRBD1 or TRBD2 (6 bases each). V lost 3 bases to trimming and J lost 3 bases, with 9 bases between them. This CDR3 has 13 amino acids. The V gene's germline CDR1 is LNHDA and CDR2 SQIVND (reference sequence). DNA of the CDR3: TGTGCCAGTAGTATCGGAGGGGGCTACGAGCAGTACTTC. Translation: CASSIGGGYEQYF.

This clone was seen a single time. The chain couples TRBV9 to TRBJ1-3; maybe TRBD1 (6 bases). The CDR3 has 14 amino acids. The germline V gene has CDR1 SGDLS and CDR2 YYNGEE. Trimming cost V 3 bases and J 3 bases, with 10 bases left between them. The DNA for the CDR3 is TGTGCCAGCAGCGCGGACAGTGATGGAAACACCATATATTTT. It specifies CASSADSDGNTIYF.

The J gene is TRBJ2-4, the V gene TRBV9; the D gene is possibly TRBD1 (6 bases). CDR3 length: 14 residues. The V and J ends lost 4 bases and 4 bases respectively, with 12 bases between them. Germline CDR1 is SGDLS and CDR2 is YYNGEE. The CDR3 DNA is TGTGCCAGCAGCCCGAATAGGGGGAAAAACATTCAGTACTTC. Encoded protein: CASSPNRGKNIQYF.

J is TRBJ1-6 and V is TRBV11-2, with D possibly TRBD1 on 5 matching bases. V was trimmed by 8 bases and J by 6 bases, leaving 14 bases between them. The CDR3 consists of 14 residues. CDR1 is SGHAT, CDR2 FQNNGV, per germline. As DNA, the CDR3 is TGTGCCAGCGGACGACAGTGGGTTAATTCACCCCTCCACTTT. As protein: CASGRQWVNSPLHF.

V gene TRBV19 combines with J gene TRBJ1-1, with 8 bases fitting TRBD1. With V trimmed by 6 bases and J by 0 bases, 9 bases remained unmatched. The germline CDR1 and CDR2 sequences are LNHDA and SQIVND (reference sequence). CDR3 length: 16 residues. CDR3 bases: TGTGCCAGTAGACGTTGGACAGGGACTTTGAACACTGAAGCTTTCTTT. Translated, it gives CASRRWTGTLNTEAFF.

J is TRBJ2-5 and V is TRBV4-1; a weak D match, TRBD2 (6 bases). The germline V and J ends were trimmed by 0 bases and 2 bases, with 19 bases remaining between them. CDR1 and CDR2 (germline): MGHRA, YSYEKL. The CDR3 runs to 18 residues. Here the CDR3 DNA reads TGCGCCAGCAGCCAAGACCCTTTCCGGGAGAGATTTCAAGAGACCCAGTACTTC. Its translation: CASSQDPFRERFQETQYF.

The V call is TRBV15, the J call TRBJ1-3; TRBD1 aligns across 10 bases. The CDR3 length is 19 residues. Germline V gene sequence: CDR1 LNHNV, CDR2 YYDKDF (reference sequence). V lost 1 base to trimming and J lost 4 bases; unmatched junction nucleotides: 13. CDR3 nucleotide sequence: TGTGCCACCAGCAGAGGAATTGCGAGACAGGGGGCTGCAGGAAACACCATATATTTT. Protein product: CATSRGIARQGAAGNTIYF.

The chain combines TRBV5-5 with TRBJ2-6; TRBD1 matches at 10 bases. Per germline, CDR1 SGHKS and CDR2 YYEKEE (reference sequence). The CDR3 is 19 amino acids. With 5 bases clipped from V and 0 bases from J, the junction kept 11 bases outside the gene matches. The chain's CDR3 is CASSLGGQGIFSGANVLTF. Here the CDR3 DNA reads TGTGCCAGCAGTCTTGGGGGACAGGGGATATTCTCTGGGGCCAACGTCCTGACTTTC.

This sequence joins TRBV7-2 and TRBJ1-5; D call uncertain. CDR3 length: 15 amino acids. Looked up from germline, CDR1 is SGHTA and CDR2 is FQGNSA. Deletions cut 5 bases from V and 0 bases from J, with 11 bases between. CDR3: CASSLSGPSNQPQHF. CDR3 DNA sequence: TGTGCCAGCAGCCTATCCGGGCCTAGCAATCAGCCCCAGCATTTT.

The gene calls are TRBV30 and TRBJ2-4, with 7 bases fitting TRBD2. Germline V lookup: CDR1 GTSNPN, CDR2 SVGIG (reference sequence). The CDR3 is 12 amino acids. V lost 2 bases, J lost 10 bases, and 5 bases stayed unmatched. The chain's CDR3 is CAWSTGGSIQYF. Here the CDR3 DNA reads TGTGCCTGGAGTACGGGAGGATCGATTCAGTACTTC.

The chain is built from TRBV7-2 and TRBJ2-5; D is unclear. Germline V gene data show CDR1 as SGHTA and CDR2 as FQGNSA. This CDR3 is built from 12 residues. V was clipped by 5 bases and J by 1 base, with 5 bases between them. CDR3 loop: CASSRFQETQYF. The CDR3 region has the DNA TGTGCCAGCAGCCGGTTCCAAGAGACCCAGTACTTC.

This chain joins TRBV7-6 and TRBJ1-4; D possibly corresponds to TRBD1 (5 bases). Germline lookup yields CDR1 SGHVS and CDR2 FNYEAQ. Trimming cost V 5 bases and J 5 bases, with 15 bases left between them. CDR3 length equals 15 residues. The CDR3 DNA follows: TGTGCCAGCAGCCAAGCTGTGGGGCGGAATGAAAAACTGTTTTTT. Translation: CASSQAVGRNEKLFF.

Notes on this clone: The junction shows a germline mismatch at one end, possibly a read error. V usage is TRBV7-7 and J usage is TRBJ2-1; possibly TRBD1 or TRBD2 for D (5 bases each). The V gene's germline CDR1 is SSHAT and CDR2 FNYEAQ (reference sequence). CDR3 length: 13 residues. CDR3 sequence (DNA): TGTGCTAGCAGCCGGGACCACGGCGATGAGCAGTTCTTC. Its translation: CASSRDHGDEQFF.

The rearrangement links TRBV7-9 to TRBJ2-7; D remains ambiguous. Germline loops: CDR1 SEHNR, CDR2 FQNEAQ (reference sequence). Trimming cost V 0 bases and J 9 bases, with 9 bases left between them. The CDR3 spans 12 residues. Written as DNA, the CDR3 is TGTGCCAGCAGCTTAGCGCTGGGAAGGCAGTACTTC. Encoded protein: CASSLALGRQYF.

J is TRBJ1-5 and V is TRBV4-2; D may be TRBD1 (6 bases). V lost 0 bases and J lost 5, with 11 bases in between. Germline CDR1 and CDR2: LGHNA and YNFKEQ. The CDR3 runs to 15 residues. The CDR3 DNA sequence: TGTGCCAGCAGCCAAGATAAGGGGGGCGATCAGCCCCAGCATTTT. It translates to CASSQDKGGDQPQHF.

The chain has TRBV6-6 and TRBJ1-5, with D possibly matching TRBD1 (6 bases). This CDR3 region has 15 residues. Germline values: CDR1 MNHNY, CDR2 SVGAGI (reference sequence). Trimming cost V 7 bases and J 7 bases, with 20 bases left between them. CDR3 bases: TGTGCCAGCAAGGTCGGGACACCTGGGGAGCAGCCCCAGCATTTT. This translates into CASKVGTPGEQPQHF.

This chain links TRBV6-5 with TRBJ1-2; no clear D gene. CDR1 and CDR2 from the germline V gene are MNHEY and SVGAGI. With 5 bases removed from V and 0 bases from J, the gap between germline ends came to 13 bases. The CDR3 is made up of 15 amino acids. Here the CDR3 DNA reads TGTGCCAGCAGTGTCACGTGGGGTGCTAACTATGGCTACACCTTC. Amino acid sequence: CASSVTWGANYGYTF.

The V call is TRBV30, the J call TRBJ2-3; D is unclear. This CDR3 region has 13 residues. The germline V gene has CDR1 GTSNPN and CDR2 SVGIG (reference sequence). V gave up 0 bases and J gave up 5 bases, with 9 bases separating them. CDR3 in amino acids: CAWSVLLGDTQYF. For the CDR3, the DNA is TGTGCCTGGAGTGTACTTTTGGGAGATACGCAGTATTTT.

The V call is TRBV18, the J call TRBJ1-3; TRBD1 aligns across 7 bases. The CDR3 spans 16 residues. The germline V gene has CDR1 KGHSH and CDR2 LQKENI. Trimming cost V 2 bases and J 3 bases; bases outside gene matches: 7. CDR3 DNA sequence: TGTGCCAGCTCACCATGGGCTGGGGACAGTGGAAACACCATATATTTT. This sequence encodes CASSPWAGDSGNTIYF.

The genes are TRBV6-5 and TRBJ1-1, with D possibly matching TRBD1 (5 bases). The V and J ends lost 2 bases and 6 bases respectively, with 13 bases between them. Germline loops: CDR1 MNHEY, CDR2 SVGAGI. The CDR3 length is 14 residues. CDR3 protein: CASSYQRQLAEAFF. CDR3 bases: TGTGCCAGCAGTTACCAAAGACAGCTAGCTGAAGCTTTCTTT.

V and J are TRBV11-2 and TRBJ1-2; D may be TRBD1 (5 bases). Germline lookup yields CDR1 SGHAT and CDR2 FQNNGV. This CDR3 region has 15 residues. Trimming left V 1 base short and J 4 bases short, with 13 bases between. CDR3 loop: CASSLATDPIYGYTF. In nucleotides, the CDR3 is TGTGCCAGCAGCTTAGCGACAGACCCGATCTATGGCTACACCTTC. Filled out from reference TRBV11-2 and TRBJ1-2, the complete variable domain reads EAGVAQSPRYKIIEKRQSVAFWCNPISGHATLYWYQQILGQGPKLLIQFQNNGVVDDSQLPKDRFSAERLKGVDSTLKIQPAKLEDSAVYLCASSLATDPIYGYTFGSGTRLTVV.

This clone was seen only once. The rearrangement joins TRBV5-1 to TRBJ1-1; D is possibly TRBD1 (6 bases). V was shortened by 3 bases and J by 5 bases, with 17 bases between the two germline ends. The length of the CDR3 is 15 residues. CDR1 is SGHRS and CDR2 is YFSETQ in the germline V gene. The CDR3 sequence: CASSSGLRGVTEAFF. The DNA of the CDR3 is TGCGCCAGCAGCTCAGGCCTTAGGGGGGTAACTGAAGCTTTCTTT.

For the CDR3, the DNA is TGTGCCAGCAGTTTTGGCAGGGAGGCCACTGAAGCTTTCTTT. This sequence encodes CASSFGREATEAFF. This chain uses TRBV27 with TRBJ1-1; D is possibly TRBD1 (5 bases). Trimming took off 3 bases at V and 4 bases at J, with 12 bases between the two ends. CDR1 MNHEY and CDR2 SMNVEV come from the germline V gene (reference sequence). This CDR3 is 14 amino acids long.